This T cell receptor (beta chain) was recorded in a study of Ad26.COV2.S vaccination and SARS-CoV-2 variants. Study-level findings and limits: TCR breadth and depth estimates may have understated total T cell responses. Spike-specific TCR breadth was greater after Ad26.COV2.S than placebo.

Treatment noted: over 15 received Ad26.COV2.S at low or high dose, single or two shots; several received placebo; per-sample allocation not given. On day 63 after the first injection, vaccine and placebo recipients gave samples. Worth noting for this clone: The antigen remains undetermined.

TCRdb keeps only in-frame clones here, not all; method: immunoSEQ multiplex PCR. The repertoire holds about 330,000 clones, with roughly 90% as singletons. This clonotype was sampled from a person aged 18 to 65 who received the Ad26.COV2.S COVID-19 vaccine or a placebo. The sequencing here drew on peripheral blood, taken in a trial of Ad26.COV2.S vaccine versus placebo.

The CDR3 here is CGPPGTANYGYTF. The CDR3 nucleotides read TGTGGACCCCCGGGGACGGCTAACTATGGCTACACCTTC. V usage is TRBV6-5 and J usage is TRBJ1-2, with D maybe TRBD1 (5 bases). Germline CDR1 reads MNHEY; CDR2 reads SVGAGI. CDR3 length: 13 residues.